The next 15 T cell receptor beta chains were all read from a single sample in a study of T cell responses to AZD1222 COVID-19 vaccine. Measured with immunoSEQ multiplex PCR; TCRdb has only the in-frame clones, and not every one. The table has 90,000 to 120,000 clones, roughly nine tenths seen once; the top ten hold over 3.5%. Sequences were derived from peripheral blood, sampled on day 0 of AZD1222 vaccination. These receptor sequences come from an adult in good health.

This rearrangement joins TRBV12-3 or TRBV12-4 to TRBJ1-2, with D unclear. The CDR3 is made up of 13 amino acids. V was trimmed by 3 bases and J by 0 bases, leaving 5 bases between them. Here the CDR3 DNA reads TGTGCCAGCAGTTTGGGTGCTAACTATGGCTACACCTTC. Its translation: CASSLGANYGYTF.

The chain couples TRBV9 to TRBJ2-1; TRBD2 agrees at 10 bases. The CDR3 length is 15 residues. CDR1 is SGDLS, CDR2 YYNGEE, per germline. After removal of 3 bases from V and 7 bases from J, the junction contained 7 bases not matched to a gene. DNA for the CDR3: TGTGCCAGCAGCGGAGCGGGGGGGCCTAGGAATGAGCAGTTCTTC. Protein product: CASSGAGGPRNEQFF.

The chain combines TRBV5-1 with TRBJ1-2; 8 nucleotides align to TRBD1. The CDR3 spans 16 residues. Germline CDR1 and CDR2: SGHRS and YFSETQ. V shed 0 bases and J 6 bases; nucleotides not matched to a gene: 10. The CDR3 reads CASSLEAGGPFDGYTF. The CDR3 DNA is TGCGCCAGCAGCTTGGAGGCAGGGGGCCCTTTTGATGGCTACACCTTC.

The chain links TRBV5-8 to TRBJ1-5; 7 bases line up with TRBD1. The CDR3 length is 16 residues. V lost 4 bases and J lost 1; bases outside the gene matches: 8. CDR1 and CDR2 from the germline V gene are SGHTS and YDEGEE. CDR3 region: CASSAYRGRSNQPQHF. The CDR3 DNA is TGTGCCAGCAGCGCCTACAGGGGAAGGAGCAATCAGCCCCAGCATTTT.

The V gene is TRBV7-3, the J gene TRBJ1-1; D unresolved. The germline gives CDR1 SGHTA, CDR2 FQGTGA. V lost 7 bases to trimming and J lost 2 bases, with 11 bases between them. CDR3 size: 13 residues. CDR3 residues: CASTVGSNTEAFF. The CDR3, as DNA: TGTGCCAGCACCGTGGGCAGTAACACTGAAGCTTTCTTT.

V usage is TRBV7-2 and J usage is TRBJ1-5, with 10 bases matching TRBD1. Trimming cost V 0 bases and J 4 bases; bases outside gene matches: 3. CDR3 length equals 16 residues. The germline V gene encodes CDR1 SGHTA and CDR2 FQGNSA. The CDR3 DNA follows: TGTGCCAGCAGCTTAGCTCCGGACAGGGGGAATCAGCCCCAGCATTTT. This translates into CASSLAPDRGNQPQHF.

As DNA, the CDR3 is TGTGCCAGCAGTTTACAGGGGAACAATCAGCCCCAGCATTTT. It specifies CASSLQGNNQPQHF. The chain joins TRBV27 to TRBJ1-5, with a tentative D call TRBD1 (6 bases). CDR1 MNHEY and CDR2 SMNVEV come from the germline V gene (reference sequence). V was cut by 2 bases and J by 3 bases, with 8 bases left in between. The CDR3 length is 14 residues.

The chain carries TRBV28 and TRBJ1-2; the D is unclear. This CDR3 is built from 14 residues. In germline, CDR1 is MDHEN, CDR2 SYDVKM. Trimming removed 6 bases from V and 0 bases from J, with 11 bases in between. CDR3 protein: CASSPPHSNYGYTF. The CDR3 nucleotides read TGTGCCAGCAGCCCCCCCCATTCTAACTATGGCTACACCTTC.

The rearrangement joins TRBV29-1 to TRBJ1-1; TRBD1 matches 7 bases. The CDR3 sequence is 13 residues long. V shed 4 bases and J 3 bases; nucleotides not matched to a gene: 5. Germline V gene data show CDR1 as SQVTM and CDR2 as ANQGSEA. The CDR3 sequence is CSVAQGGYTEAFF. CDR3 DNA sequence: TGCAGCGTTGCGCAGGGGGGGTACACTGAAGCTTTCTTT.

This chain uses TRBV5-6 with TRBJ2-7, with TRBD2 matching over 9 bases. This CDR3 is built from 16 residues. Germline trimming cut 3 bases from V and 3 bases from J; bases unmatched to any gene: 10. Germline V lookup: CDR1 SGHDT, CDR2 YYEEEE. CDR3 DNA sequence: TGTGCCAGCAGCTGGCGGGCTAGCGGGATGTACTACGAGCAGTACTTC. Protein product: CASSWRASGMYYEQYF. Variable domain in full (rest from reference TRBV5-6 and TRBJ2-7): DAGVTQSPTHLIKTRGQQVTLRCSPKSGHDTVSWYQQALGQGPQFIFQYYEEEERQRGNFPDRFSGHQFPNYSSELNVNALLLGDSALYLCASSWRASGMYYEQYFGPGTRLTVT.

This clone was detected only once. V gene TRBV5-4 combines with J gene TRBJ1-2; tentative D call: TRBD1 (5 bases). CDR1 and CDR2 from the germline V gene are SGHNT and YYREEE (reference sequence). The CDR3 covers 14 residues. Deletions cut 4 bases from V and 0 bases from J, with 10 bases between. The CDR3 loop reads CASSPGGANYGYTF. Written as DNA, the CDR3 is TGTGCCAGCAGCCCGGGAGGGGCTAACTATGGCTACACCTTC.

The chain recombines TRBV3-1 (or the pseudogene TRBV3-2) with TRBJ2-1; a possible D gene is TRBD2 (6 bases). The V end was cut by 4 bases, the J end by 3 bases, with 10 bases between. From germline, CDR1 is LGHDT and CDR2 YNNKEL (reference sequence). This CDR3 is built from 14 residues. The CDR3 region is CASSRLDSYNEQFF. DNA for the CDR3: TGTGCCAGCAGCCGACTAGACAGCTACAATGAGCAGTTCTTC.

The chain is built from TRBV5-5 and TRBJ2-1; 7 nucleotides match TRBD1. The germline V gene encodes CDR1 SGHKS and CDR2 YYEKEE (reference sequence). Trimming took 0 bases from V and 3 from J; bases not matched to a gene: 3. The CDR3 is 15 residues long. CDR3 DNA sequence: TGTGCCAGCAGCTTGGGAGGGGGCTTCTACAATGAGCAGTTCTTC. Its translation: CASSLGGGFYNEQFF.

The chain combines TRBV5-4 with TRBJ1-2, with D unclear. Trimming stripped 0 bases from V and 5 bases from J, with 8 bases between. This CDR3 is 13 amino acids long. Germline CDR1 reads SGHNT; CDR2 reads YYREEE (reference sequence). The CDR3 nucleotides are TGTGCCAGCAGCTTGGATAAGGAATATGGCTACACCTTC. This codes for CASSLDKEYGYTF.

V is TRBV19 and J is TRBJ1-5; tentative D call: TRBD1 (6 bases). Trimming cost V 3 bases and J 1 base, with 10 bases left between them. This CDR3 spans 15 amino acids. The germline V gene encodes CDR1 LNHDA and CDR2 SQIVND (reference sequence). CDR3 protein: CASSIGGQSNQPQHF. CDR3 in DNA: TGTGCCAGTAGTATTGGGGGGCAAAGCAATCAGCCCCAGCATTTT. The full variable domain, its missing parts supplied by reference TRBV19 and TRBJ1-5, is DGGITQSPKYLFRKEGQNVTLSCEQNLNHDAMYWYRQDPGQGLRLIYYSQIVNDFQKGDIAEGYSVSREKKESFPLTVTSAQKNPTAFYLCASSIGGQSNQPQHFGDGTRLSIL.